This record covers a single T cell receptor (beta chain). The study ran its PCR with 60 Vbeta and 13 Jbeta primers. The protocol was immunoSEQ multiplex PCR, while the TCRdb copy is restricted to in-frame clones and leaves out a portion. Among under 130,000 clones, over 70% were seen once, and the ten largest hold roughly 6%. The data stem from a study of cytomegalovirus exposure and HLA in healthy donors. Study-wide background: Within an early data release were roughly 83 million unique TCRs drawn from HLA-typed donors.

Germline V gives CDR1 SGHTA, CDR2 FQGNSA. V dropped 1 base and J dropped 0 bases, with 7 bases sitting between them. The CDR3 spans 15 residues. This TCR derives from a male donor in good health and CMV-seronegative. The V and J genes are TRBV7-2 and TRBJ2-1; D remains unclear. The material sequenced was PBMCs. CDR3 nucleotide sequence: TGTGCCAGCAGCTTAGTGTATAGCTCCTACAATGAGCAGTTCTTC. Translating gives CASSLVYSSYNEQFF.